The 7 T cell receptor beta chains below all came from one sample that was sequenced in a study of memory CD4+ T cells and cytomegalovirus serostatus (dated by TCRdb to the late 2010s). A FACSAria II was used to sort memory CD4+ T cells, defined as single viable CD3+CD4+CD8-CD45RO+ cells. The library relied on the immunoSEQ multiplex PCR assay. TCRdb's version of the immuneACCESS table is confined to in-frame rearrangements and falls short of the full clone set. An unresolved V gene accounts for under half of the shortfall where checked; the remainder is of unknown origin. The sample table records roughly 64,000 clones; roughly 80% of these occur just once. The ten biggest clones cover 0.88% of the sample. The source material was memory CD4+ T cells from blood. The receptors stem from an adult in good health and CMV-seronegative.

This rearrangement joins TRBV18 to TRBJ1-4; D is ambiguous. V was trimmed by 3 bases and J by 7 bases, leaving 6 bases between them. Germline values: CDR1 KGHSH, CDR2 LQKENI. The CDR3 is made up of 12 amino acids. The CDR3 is CASSPTTEKLFF. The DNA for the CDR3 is TGTGCCAGCTCACCGACGACTGAAAAACTGTTTTTT.

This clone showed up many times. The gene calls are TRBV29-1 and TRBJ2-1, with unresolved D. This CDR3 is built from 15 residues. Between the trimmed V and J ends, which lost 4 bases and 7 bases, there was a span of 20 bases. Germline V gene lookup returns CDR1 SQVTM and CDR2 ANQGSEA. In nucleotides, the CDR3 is TGCAGCGTTGTCTTGGTAGGCTGGAGCCAGAATGAGCAGTTCTTC. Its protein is CSVVLVGWSQNEQFF.

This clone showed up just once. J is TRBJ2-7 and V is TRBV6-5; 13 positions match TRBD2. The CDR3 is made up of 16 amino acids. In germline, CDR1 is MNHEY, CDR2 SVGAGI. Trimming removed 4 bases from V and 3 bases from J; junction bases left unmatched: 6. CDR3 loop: CASSSSLAGGLYEQYF. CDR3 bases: TGTGCCAGCAGTTCCTCACTAGCGGGGGGGCTCTACGAGCAGTACTTC.

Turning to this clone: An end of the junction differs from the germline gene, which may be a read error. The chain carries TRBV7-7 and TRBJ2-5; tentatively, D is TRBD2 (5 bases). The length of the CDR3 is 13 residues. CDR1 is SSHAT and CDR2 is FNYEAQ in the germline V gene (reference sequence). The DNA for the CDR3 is TGTGCTAGCAGCTTAGCGCCAGAAGAGACCCAGTACTTC. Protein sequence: CASSLAPEETQYF.

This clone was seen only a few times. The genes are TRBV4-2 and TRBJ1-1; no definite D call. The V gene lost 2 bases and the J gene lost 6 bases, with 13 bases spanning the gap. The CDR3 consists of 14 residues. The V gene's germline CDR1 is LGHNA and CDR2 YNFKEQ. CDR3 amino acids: CASSQPPDYAEAFF. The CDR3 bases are TGTGCCAGCAGCCAACCGCCCGATTACGCTGAAGCTTTCTTT.

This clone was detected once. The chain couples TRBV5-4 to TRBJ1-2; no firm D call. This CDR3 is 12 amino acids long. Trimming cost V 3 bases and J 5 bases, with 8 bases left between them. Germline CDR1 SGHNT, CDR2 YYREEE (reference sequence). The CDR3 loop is CASSSDGYGYTF. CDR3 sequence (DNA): TGTGCCAGCAGCTCGGACGGTTATGGCTACACCTTC. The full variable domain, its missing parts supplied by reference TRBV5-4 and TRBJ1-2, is ETGVTQSPTHLIKTRGQQVTLRCSSQSGHNTVSWYQQALGQGPQFIFQYYREEENGRGNFPPRFSGLQFPNYSSELNVNALELDDSALYLCASSSDGYGYTFGSGTRLTVV.

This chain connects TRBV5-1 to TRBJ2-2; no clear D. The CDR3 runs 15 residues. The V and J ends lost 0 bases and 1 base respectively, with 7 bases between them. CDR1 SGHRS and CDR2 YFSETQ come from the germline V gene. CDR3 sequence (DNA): TGCGCCAGCAGCTTGGGGAGACAGAACACCGGGGAGCTGTTTTTT. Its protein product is CASSLGRQNTGELFF. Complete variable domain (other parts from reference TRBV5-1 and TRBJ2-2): KAGVTQTPRYLIKTRGQQVTLSCSPISGHRSVSWYQQTPGQGLQFLFEYFSETQRNKGNFPGRFSGRQFSNSRSEMNVSTLELGDSALYLCASSLGRQNTGELFFGEGSRLTVL.